Listed below are T cell receptor beta chains from one sample, sequenced in a study of technical replicates of blood from a few donors. This table comes from immunoSEQ multiplex PCR, and its TCRdb copy is limited to in-frame clones, with some not included. The sample holds about 99,000 clones; approximately 95% are singletons and the top ten take roughly 0.19%. Sample: T cells isolated from PBMCs. The source is a human donor in good health. Both conserved end residues are part of each CDR3. The D gene is left open where the match is weak. The size of a clone is reported for some rows only, either as once, few or many, or as a class for expanded clones.

cdr3_length: 14
clone_size: .
v_call: TRBV19
d_call: TRBD1
j_call: TRBJ1-2
cdr3_nt: TGTGCCAGTAGTCCCCGGACAGGGAGCTATGGCTACACCTTC
cdr3_aa: CASSPRTGSYGYTF

cdr3_length: 15
clone_size: .
v_call: TRBV6-1
d_call: TRBD1
j_call: TRBJ2-1
cdr3_nt: TGTGCCAGCAGTCAACAGGGGGTTACCTACAATGAGCAGTTCTTC
cdr3_aa: CASSQQGVTYNEQFF

cdr3_length: 18
clone_size: .
v_call: TRBV4-1
d_call: TRBD1
j_call: TRBJ1-2
cdr3_nt: TGCGCCAGCAGCCAAGATCTGTCCAACAGGGGCTTCAACTATGGCTACACCTTC
cdr3_aa: CASSQDLSNRGFNYGYTF

cdr3_length: 15
clone_size: once
v_call: TRBV27
d_call: TRBD1
j_call: TRBJ2-3
cdr3_nt: TGTGCCAGCAGTTTAGAGACAGGGGGCTTAGATACGCAGTATTTT
cdr3_aa: CASSLETGGLDTQYF

cdr3_length: 15
clone_size: .
v_call: TRBV7-6
d_call: TRBD1
j_call: TRBJ1-2
cdr3_nt: TGTGCCAGCAGCGATAAGGGACAGGGCAACTATGGCTACACCTTC
cdr3_aa: CASSDKGQGNYGYTF

cdr3_length: 15
clone_size: .
v_call: TRBV7-9
d_call: TRBD1
j_call: TRBJ2-7
cdr3_nt: TGTGCCAGCAGCTCCCCAGGGGGTAATGTGTACGAGCAGTACTTC
cdr3_aa: CASSSPGGNVYEQYF

cdr3_length: 11
clone_size: .
v_call: TRBV28
d_call: .
j_call: TRBJ2-7
cdr3_nt: TGTGCCACCCAGCGGACCTACGAGCAGTACTTC
cdr3_aa: CATQRTYEQYF

cdr3_length: 14
clone_size: .
v_call: TRBV9
d_call: TRBD2
j_call: TRBJ2-5
cdr3_nt: TGTGCCAGCAGCAAACAAGCGGGGGTAGAGACCCAGTACTTC
cdr3_aa: CASSKQAGVETQYF

cdr3_length: 15
clone_size: .
v_call: TRBV11-2
d_call: .
j_call: TRBJ1-2
cdr3_nt: TGTGCCAGCAGCCCTGGGACATCCGGGGACTATGGCTACACCTTC
cdr3_aa: CASSPGTSGDYGYTF

cdr3_length: 13
clone_size: .
v_call: TRBV10-1
d_call: TRBD1
j_call: TRBJ1-6
cdr3_nt: TGCGCCACCAGGGACAGGGAAAATTCACCCCTCCACTTT
cdr3_aa: CATRDRENSPLHF

cdr3_length: 16
clone_size: .
v_call: TRBV2
d_call: TRBD2
j_call: TRBJ2-5
cdr3_nt: TGTGCCAGCAGGGATGTTGCGGGAGGTGGGAAAGAGACCCAGTACTTC
cdr3_aa: CASRDVAGGGKETQYF

cdr3_length: 14
clone_size: .
v_call: TRBV5-1
d_call: TRBD1
j_call: TRBJ2-7
cdr3_nt: TGCGCCAGCAGCTTGGGGGACAGGGCTTACGAGCAGTACTTC
cdr3_aa: CASSLGDRAYEQYF

cdr3_length: 17
clone_size: .
v_call: TRBV5-4
d_call: .
j_call: TRBJ2-5
cdr3_nt: TGTGCCAGCAGCCCGGTAGGGGATTCAAGTTTCGGGGAGACCCAGTACTTC
cdr3_aa: CASSPVGDSSFGETQYF

cdr3_length: 13
clone_size: .
v_call: TRBV6-1
d_call: .
j_call: TRBJ1-2
cdr3_nt: TGTGCCAGCAGACTCATAGCTAACTATGGCTACACCTTC
cdr3_aa: CASRLIANYGYTF

cdr3_length: 15
clone_size: .
v_call: TRBV6-5
d_call: .
j_call: TRBJ2-7
cdr3_nt: TGTGCCAGCAGTTACTCGCAGGGACTCTCCTACGAGCAGTACTTC
cdr3_aa: CASSYSQGLSYEQYF

cdr3_length: 15
clone_size: .
v_call: TRBV5-4
d_call: TRBD1
j_call: TRBJ1-3
cdr3_nt: TGTGCCAGCAGCTTGGGCGGGACAGGGGGAAACACCATATATTTT
cdr3_aa: CASSLGGTGGNTIYF

cdr3_length: 18
clone_size: .
v_call: TRBV5-5
d_call: TRBD1
j_call: TRBJ1-1
cdr3_nt: TGTGCCAGCAGCTTTCCCCTATACAGGGGGCTTTACGGCACTGAAGCTTTCTTT
cdr3_aa: CASSFPLYRGLYGTEAFF

cdr3_length: 16
clone_size: .
v_call: TRBV27
d_call: .
j_call: TRBJ1-5
cdr3_nt: TGTGCCAGCAGTCCCTCGACAGGTTATAGCAATCAGCCCCAGCATTTT
cdr3_aa: CASSPSTGYSNQPQHF

cdr3_length: 15
clone_size: .
v_call: TRBV11-1
d_call: .
j_call: TRBJ1-1
cdr3_nt: TGTGCCAGCAGCTTACCCCAGCGACCGAACACTGAAGCTTTCTTT
cdr3_aa: CASSLPQRPNTEAFF

cdr3_length: 20
clone_size: .
v_call: TRBV28
d_call: TRBD2
j_call: TRBJ2-7
cdr3_nt: TGTGCCAGCAGTTCCCCGGGACAGCCAATAACTAGCGGGGTTACCTACGAGCAGTACTTC
cdr3_aa: CASSSPGQPITSGVTYEQYF

cdr3_length: 17
clone_size: .
v_call: TRBV7-8
d_call: TRBD2
j_call: TRBJ2-2
cdr3_nt: TGTGCCAGCAGCTTAGGACTAGCGGGAGGACTCACCGGGGAGCTGTTTTTT
cdr3_aa: CASSLGLAGGLTGELFF

cdr3_length: 15
clone_size: .
v_call: TRBV14
d_call: .
j_call: TRBJ2-7
cdr3_nt: TGTGCCAGCAGTCGAGGACAGTCAAGCTCCTACGAGCAGTACTTC
cdr3_aa: CASSRGQSSSYEQYF

cdr3_length: 15
clone_size: .
v_call: TRBV18
d_call: TRBD1
j_call: TRBJ1-4
cdr3_nt: TGTGCCAGCTCACCAACACAGGGGCGTAGTGAAAAACTGTTTTTT
cdr3_aa: CASSPTQGRSEKLFF

cdr3_length: 15
clone_size: .
v_call: TRBV9
d_call: .
j_call: TRBJ1-3
cdr3_nt: TGTGCCAGCAGCGCCCAAGAAGCCACTGGAAACACCATATATTTT
cdr3_aa: CASSAQEATGNTIYF

cdr3_length: 12
clone_size: .
v_call: TRBV7-2
d_call: .
j_call: TRBJ2-3
cdr3_nt: TGTGCCAGCAGCTTCAACACAGATACGCAGTATTTT
cdr3_aa: CASSFNTDTQYF

cdr3_length: 13
clone_size: .
v_call: TRBV9
d_call: TRBD2
j_call: TRBJ2-3
cdr3_nt: TGTGCCAGCAGCGTCAGCGGGGGGGCGACGCAGTATTTT
cdr3_aa: CASSVSGGATQYF

cdr3_length: 17
clone_size: .
v_call: TRBV4-2
d_call: TRBD2
j_call: TRBJ2-3
cdr3_nt: TGTGCCAGCAGCCAAGATCTGGGCGGGAGCGGGAGAGATACGCAGTATTTT
cdr3_aa: CASSQDLGGSGRDTQYF

cdr3_length: 15
clone_size: .
v_call: TRBV5-4
d_call: .
j_call: TRBJ2-3
cdr3_nt: TGTGCCAGCAGCAGGAGGGGAGCAGCCACAGATACGCAGTATTTT
cdr3_aa: CASSRRGAATDTQYF

cdr3_length: 14
clone_size: .
v_call: TRBV7-9
d_call: .
j_call: TRBJ2-1
cdr3_nt: TGTGCCAGCAGCCTAGGGAGCTCCTACAATGAGCAGTTCTTC
cdr3_aa: CASSLGSSYNEQFF

cdr3_length: 15
clone_size: .
v_call: TRBV5-1
d_call: .
j_call: TRBJ2-1
cdr3_nt: TGCGCCAGCAGCTTGTGGTCAGACCCGATGGAGGAGCAGTTCTTC
cdr3_aa: CASSLWSDPMEEQFF

cdr3_length: 13
clone_size: .
v_call: TRBV28
d_call: .
j_call: TRBJ2-5
cdr3_nt: TGTGCCAGCAGTTTGGGGGCGGAGGAGACCCAGTACTTC
cdr3_aa: CASSLGAEETQYF

cdr3_length: 15
clone_size: .
v_call: TRBV2
d_call: TRBD1
j_call: TRBJ2-5
cdr3_nt: TGTGCCAGCAGATTAGACAGGGTGGCTGGAGAGACCCAGTACTTC
cdr3_aa: CASRLDRVAGETQYF

cdr3_length: 15
clone_size: once
v_call: TRBV7-9
d_call: TRBD2
j_call: TRBJ2-1
cdr3_nt: TGTGCCAGCAGCAAACACCGGGACTACGACGATGAGCAGTTCTTC
cdr3_aa: CASSKHRDYDDEQFF

cdr3_length: 14
clone_size: .
v_call: TRBV25-1
d_call: TRBD1
j_call: TRBJ1-6
cdr3_nt: TGTGCCAGCAGTGTGACAGGGCGAAATTCACCCCTCCACTTT
cdr3_aa: CASSVTGRNSPLHF

cdr3_length: 16
clone_size: .
v_call: TRBV15
d_call: TRBD2
j_call: TRBJ2-7
cdr3_nt: TGTGCCACCAGCAGAAAAGGGGTAGCGGGAGATTACGAGCAGTACTTC
cdr3_aa: CATSRKGVAGDYEQYF

cdr3_length: 16
clone_size: .
v_call: TRBV5-5
d_call: .
j_call: TRBJ1-2
cdr3_nt: TGTGCCAGCAGCTTCCCCGGGACACAACCAGGGGACGGCTACACCTTC
cdr3_aa: CASSFPGTQPGDGYTF

cdr3_length: 15
clone_size: .
v_call: TRBV7-9
d_call: .
j_call: TRBJ2-5
cdr3_nt: TGTGCCAGCGGCCAAGAAAGGAGTTTTTGGGAGACCCAGTACTTC
cdr3_aa: CASGQERSFWETQYF

cdr3_length: 16
clone_size: .
v_call: TRBV5-6
d_call: TRBD1
j_call: TRBJ1-2
cdr3_nt: TGTGCCAGCAGCCCGACCCTGGGACAGGGAGGCGCAGGCTACACCTTC
cdr3_aa: CASSPTLGQGGAGYTF

cdr3_length: 15
clone_size: .
v_call: TRBV2
d_call: .
j_call: TRBJ2-3
cdr3_nt: TGTGCCAGCAGTGTCTCGGGGATCGGAACAGATACGCAGTATTTT
cdr3_aa: CASSVSGIGTDTQYF

cdr3_length: 16
clone_size: .
v_call: TRBV4-2
d_call: .
j_call: TRBJ2-1
cdr3_nt: TGTGCCAGCAGCCAAGGGGTTGGGGCAAACTACAATGAGCAGTTCTTC
cdr3_aa: CASSQGVGANYNEQFF

cdr3_length: 15
clone_size: .
v_call: TRBV7-9
d_call: .
j_call: TRBJ2-1
cdr3_nt: TGTGCCAGCAGCTTAGCGCAACTAGGGATCAATGAGCAGTTCTTC
cdr3_aa: CASSLAQLGINEQFF

cdr3_length: 15
clone_size: .
v_call: TRBV19
d_call: TRBD1
j_call: TRBJ2-5
cdr3_nt: TGTGCCAGTAGTATGTTCGGGACAGGGGGAGAGACCCAGTACTTC
cdr3_aa: CASSMFGTGGETQYF

cdr3_length: 17
clone_size: .
v_call: TRBV10-3
d_call: .
j_call: TRBJ2-7
cdr3_nt: TGTGCCATCAGTAGTCAGGTTGATCCCCTAATTCTACACGAGCAGTACTTC
cdr3_aa: CAISSQVDPLILHEQYF

cdr3_length: 15
clone_size: .
v_call: TRBV2
d_call: TRBD1
j_call: TRBJ2-2
cdr3_nt: TGTGCCAGCAGTGAGCGGACAGGGTCGGCCGGGGAGCTGTTTTTT
cdr3_aa: CASSERTGSAGELFF

cdr3_length: 16
clone_size: .
v_call: TRBV5-1
d_call: TRBD1
j_call: TRBJ2-1
cdr3_nt: TGCGCCAGCAGCTTGGAGCCCGGGACAGGAGGGTTAGGACAGTTCTTC
cdr3_aa: CASSLEPGTGGLGQFF

cdr3_length: 15
clone_size: .
v_call: TRBV5-4
d_call: .
j_call: TRBJ1-3
cdr3_nt: TGTGCCAGCAGCGCTGGCGGCCTCTCTGGAAACACCATATATTTT
cdr3_aa: CASSAGGLSGNTIYF

cdr3_length: 18
clone_size: .
v_call: TRBV7-9
d_call: TRBD2
j_call: TRBJ2-1
cdr3_nt: TGTGCCAGCAGCTTAGTCCCTAGCGGGCCCAGCTCCTACAATGAGCAGTTCTTC
cdr3_aa: CASSLVPSGPSSYNEQFF

cdr3_length: 14
clone_size: once
v_call: TRBV5-1
d_call: .
j_call: TRBJ2-5
cdr3_nt: TGCGCCAGCAGCTTGTTACAGATTCAAGAGACCCAGTACTTC
cdr3_aa: CASSLLQIQETQYF

cdr3_length: 16
clone_size: .
v_call: TRBV19
d_call: .
j_call: TRBJ1-1
cdr3_nt: TGTGCCAGTAAACCTGGCACCAGAAATACCTACACTGAAGCTTTCTTT
cdr3_aa: CASKPGTRNTYTEAFF

cdr3_length: 16
clone_size: .
v_call: TRBV28
d_call: .
j_call: TRBJ1-2
cdr3_nt: TGTGCCAGCAGTTTAACGTCGACAAGTCCTTCTTATGGCTACACCTTC
cdr3_aa: CASSLTSTSPSYGYTF

cdr3_length: 15
clone_size: .
v_call: TRBV18
d_call: TRBD1
j_call: TRBJ1-2
cdr3_nt: TGTGCCAGCTCACCAACGGACAGGGGACGAAATGGCTACACCTTC
cdr3_aa: CASSPTDRGRNGYTF

cdr3_length: 18
clone_size: .
v_call: TRBV7-9
d_call: .
j_call: TRBJ2-6
cdr3_nt: TGTGCCAGCAGCCCGGGGACATTTGCCGTCTCTGGGGCCAACGTCCTGACTTTC
cdr3_aa: CASSPGTFAVSGANVLTF

cdr3_length: 14
clone_size: .
v_call: TRBV7-9
d_call: TRBD2
j_call: TRBJ2-7
cdr3_nt: TGTGCCAGCAGCGAATTAGCGGGATTAGACGAGCAGTACTTC
cdr3_aa: CASSELAGLDEQYF

cdr3_length: 14
clone_size: .
v_call: TRBV30
d_call: TRBD2
j_call: TRBJ2-2
cdr3_nt: TGTGCCCGCAAGCGGGGGGGCTACACCGGGGAGCTGTTTTTT
cdr3_aa: CARKRGGYTGELFF